This T cell receptor beta chain was identified in a study of T cell responses to AZD1222 COVID-19 vaccine. Regarding the study as a whole: Spike-specific TCRs gained breadth and depth after people received two AZD1222 doses.

Concerning this clone itself: The antigen is undetermined.

This table comes from immunoSEQ multiplex PCR, and its TCRdb copy is limited to in-frame clones, with some not included. Counted here are about 59,000 clones, roughly nine tenths occurring once; the ten biggest clones make up about 5.9%. V lost 5 bases and J lost 3, with 4 bases in between. There are 12 residues in the CDR3. Germline V gene lookup returns CDR1 SGHVS and CDR2 FNYEAQ. Sequences were derived from peripheral blood, sampled 28 days after the second AZD1222 dose. The clonotype was recovered from an adult who received the AZD1222 COVID-19 vaccine. The V and J genes are TRBV7-6 and TRBJ2-2; D not certain. This chain's CDR3 is CASSLDTGELFF. CDR3 coding DNA: TGTGCCAGCAGCCTCGACACCGGGGAGCTGTTTTTT.